Following are 28 T cell receptor beta chains from one sample sequenced in a study of cytomegalovirus exposure and HLA in healthy donors. PCR primers comprised 60 Vbeta and 13 Jbeta primers. Repertoires were generated with immunoSEQ multiplex PCR, while TCRdb's copy carries only in-frame clones and drops some. The repertoire holds 160,000 or so clones, around 79% seen once, with around 4% in the top ten. The sample comprised PBMCs. All receptors derive from a man in his forties in good health and CMV-seronegative.

This clone has just a few counts. The rearrangement joins TRBV5-6 to TRBJ2-7; 7 bases are a match to TRBD1. Germline-derived CDR1 and CDR2 are SGHDT and YYEEEE. J was trimmed by 5 bases and V by 0 bases; bases with no gene match: 5. The CDR3 is made up of 14 amino acids. The CDR3 sequence: CASSLDDRVHEQYF. The CDR3 DNA is TGTGCCAGCAGCTTGGACGACAGGGTCCACGAGCAGTACTTC. The complete variable domain, with remaining parts taken from reference TRBV5-6 and TRBJ2-7, reads DAGVTQSPTHLIKTRGQQVTLRCSPKSGHDTVSWYQQALGQGPQFIFQYYEEEERQRGNFPDRFSGHQFPNYSSELNVNALLLGDSALYLCASSLDDRVHEQYFGPGTRLTVT.

V usage is TRBV23-1 and J usage is TRBJ2-7; 9 nucleotides align to TRBD1. TRBV23-1 is an ORF, with its function uncertain. J lost 3 bases, V lost 9 bases, and 9 bases had no gene match. This CDR3 comprises 14 residues. The CDR3 DNA follows: TGCGCCAGTACAGGACAGGGGCCCCACTACGAGCAGTACTTC. This encodes CASTGQGPHYEQYF.

The chain is built from TRBV6-5 and TRBJ2-7; a possible D gene is TRBD2 (6 bases). The CDR3 loop spans 11 amino acids. The V end lost 8 bases, the J end lost 4 bases, and 9 bases lay between the germline ends. CDR1 MNHEY and CDR2 SVGAGI come from the germline V gene. The CDR3 DNA sequence: TGTGCCAGCGTTCGGGGGTACGAGCAGTACTTC. Its translation is CASVRGYEQYF.

This clone was seen a single time. The chain joins TRBV19 to TRBJ1-6; no clear D. Trimming took 3 bases from V and 9 from J, leaving 15 bases between them. Germline V gene lookup returns CDR1 LNHDA and CDR2 SQIVND (reference sequence). The CDR3 contains 15 residues. The CDR3 DNA sequence: TGTGCCAGTAGTATCCTATCGGGGTCTCGTTCACCCCTCCACTTT. Encoded protein: CASSILSGSRSPLHF.

The V call is TRBV30, the J call TRBJ2-6; 10 bases align to TRBD1. The V gene end was trimmed by 2 bases and the J gene end by 0 bases; junction bases not matched to a gene: 4. This CDR3 contains 17 residues. Germline V gives CDR1 GTSNPN, CDR2 SVGIG (reference sequence). The chain's CDR3 is CAWSTRTGGSGANVLTF. The CDR3, as DNA: TGTGCCTGGAGTACCCGGACAGGGGGCTCTGGGGCCAACGTCCTGACTTTC. Full variable domain (rest looked up from reference TRBV30 and TRBJ2-6): SQTIHQWPATLVQPVGSPLSLECTVEGTSNPNLYWYRQAAGRGLQLLFYSVGIGQISSEVPQNLSASRPQDRQFILSSKKLLLSDSGFYLCAWSTRTGGSGANVLTFGAGSRLTVL.

The chain has TRBV14 and TRBJ1-5; 8 bases fit TRBD1. V gave up 1 base and J gave up 0 bases; unmatched junction bases: 8. The CDR3 sequence is 18 residues long. Germline V CDR1 and CDR2: SGHDN, FVKESK. The CDR3 DNA sequence: TGTGCCAGCAGCCAAGGAGGACCGGGACAGGATAGCAATCAGCCCCAGCATTTT. Amino acids: CASSQGGPGQDSNQPQHF.

This clone occurred a few times. This chain links TRBV19 with TRBJ2-3; the D gene is possibly TRBD1 (7 bases). V was cut by 7 bases and J by 2 bases, with 16 bases left in between. The CDR3 covers 15 residues. CDR1 and CDR2 (germline): LNHDA, SQIVND (reference sequence). The CDR3 is CASNPDRRDTDTQYF. The CDR3 DNA follows: TGTGCCAGTAACCCGGACAGGAGGGACACAGATACGCAGTATTTT.

V and J are TRBV11-3 and TRBJ2-2, with D possibly being TRBD1 (7 bases). Germline CDR1 reads SGHNT; CDR2 reads YENEEA. The ends were cut back, 5 bases at V and 8 bases at J, with 18 bases in the middle. This CDR3 comprises 15 residues. In DNA form, the CDR3 reads TGTGCCAGCAGCCTTAGACAGGGACTGGGAGGGGAGCTGTTTTTT. Its translation is CASSLRQGLGGELFF.

The chain combines TRBV2 with TRBJ1-2, with 8 bases identical to TRBD1. The CDR3 has 12 residues. V lost 9 bases and J lost 2; bases outside the gene matches: 2. The germline gives CDR1 SNHLY, CDR2 FYNNEI. DNA for the CDR3: TGTGCCAGGGGGACAGGCAACTATGGCTACACCTTC. As protein: CARGTGNYGYTF.

The chain has TRBV12-5 and TRBJ2-3; D remains unclear. The CDR3 runs to 13 residues. Deletions cut 6 bases from V and 6 bases from J, with 13 bases between. CDR1 and CDR2 (germline): LGHNT, FRNRAP. The CDR3: CASGPLQADTQYF. CDR3 DNA: TGTGCTAGTGGACCCCTCCAGGCGGATACGCAGTATTTT.

J is TRBJ1-6 and V is TRBV2; D possibly corresponds to TRBD1 (5 bases). Germline CDR1 reads SNHLY; CDR2 reads FYNNEI. The CDR3 length is 16 residues. Trimming took 6 bases from V and 1 from J, leaving 13 bases between them. The CDR3 DNA sequence: TGTGCCAGCAGAGGGGTAAAAAATTCCTATAATTCACCCCTCCACTTT. This encodes CASRGVKNSYNSPLHF.

The rearrangement joins TRBV7-9 to TRBJ2-2, with D tentatively TRBD1 (5 bases). Germline V gene sequence: CDR1 SEHNR, CDR2 FQNEAQ (reference sequence). Trimming removed 3 bases from V and 0 bases from J, with 11 bases in between. The CDR3 runs to 16 residues. The CDR3 DNA is TGTGCCAGCAGCTTTGCGCAGGGCTCGAACACCGGGGAGCTGTTTTTT. Translation gives CASSFAQGSNTGELFF.

CDR3: CASTLGQAEAFF. CDR3 coding DNA: TGTGCCAGCACCCTTGGACAGGCTGAAGCTTTCTTT. This chain uses TRBV21-1 with TRBJ1-1; the DNA was not compared with TRBD1, the D call given in the table. TRBV21-1 has pseudogene status. The CDR3 length is 12 residues.

The chain couples TRBV10-3 to TRBJ1-1; D not certain. Trimming removed 10 bases from V and 1 base from J, with 7 bases in between. Germline loops: CDR1 ENHRY, CDR2 SYGVKD. CDR3 size: 11 residues. This CDR3 reads CATSKNTEAFF. The CDR3 DNA follows: TGTGCCACCTCTAAGAACACTGAAGCTTTCTTT.

The chain recombines TRBV18 with TRBJ2-1; D might be TRBD1 (7 bases). Germline CDR1 is KGHSH and CDR2 is LQKENI. The CDR3 loop spans 16 amino acids. Deletions cut 2 bases from V and 4 bases from J, with 15 bases between. The CDR3 protein is CASSPLEGAGYNEQFF. CDR3 DNA sequence: TGTGCCAGCTCACCATTGGAGGGGGCGGGATACAATGAGCAGTTCTTC.

CDR3 DNA: TGTGCCAGCAGCCAATTCGGGTGGGCTGAAGCTTTCTTT. It is translated as CASSQFGWAEAFF. The chain recombines TRBV14 with TRBJ1-1; D unclear. Trimming pared 2 bases from V and 6 bases from J, leaving 10 bases between. The CDR3 spans 13 residues. The germline CDR1 and CDR2 sequences are SGHDN and FVKESK. Supplemented by reference TRBV14 and TRBJ1-1, the full variable domain reads EAGVTQFPSHSVIEKGQTVTLRCDPISGHDNLYWYRRVMGKEIKFLLHFVKESKQDESGMPNNRFLAERTGGTYSTLKVQPAELEDSGVYFCASSQFGWAEAFFGQGTRLTVV.

The chain is built from TRBV4-3 and TRBJ1-1; 12 bases are shared with TRBD1. The CDR3 runs to 17 residues. The J segment lost 5 bases and the V segment lost 4 bases, leaving 11 bases of the junction unmatched. Germline V gives CDR1 LGHNA, CDR2 YSLEER. The chain's CDR3 is CASSRGTGGGKRTEAFF. The CDR3 DNA is TGCGCCAGCAGCCGTGGGACAGGGGGCGGGAAGAGGACTGAAGCTTTCTTT.

V and J are TRBV27 and TRBJ2-1, with 12 bases matching TRBD2. The CDR3 sequence is 13 residues long. With V trimmed by 7 bases and J by 7 bases, 2 bases remained unmatched. Germline V gene sequence: CDR1 MNHEY, CDR2 SMNVEV (reference sequence). The CDR3 region has the DNA TGTGCCAGCACCGGACTAGCGGGGAATGAGCAGTTCTTC. As protein: CASTGLAGNEQFF.

The V call is TRBV2, the J call TRBJ2-2; D is possibly TRBD1 (5 bases). The germline V gene has CDR1 SNHLY and CDR2 FYNNEI. The CDR3 has 17 amino acids. The V end lost 2 bases, the J end lost 0 bases, and 13 bases lay between the germline ends. The CDR3 region is CASSEIPGQSNTGELFF. In DNA, the CDR3 is TGTGCCAGCAGTGAAATTCCAGGACAATCGAACACCGGGGAGCTGTTTTTT.

The V call is TRBV5-4, the J call TRBJ2-7; 7 nucleotides align to TRBD1. V shed 3 bases and J 3 bases; nucleotides not matched to a gene: 6. CDR3 size: 14 residues. Germline CDR1 is SGHNT and CDR2 is YYREEE (reference sequence). The CDR3 reads CASSSGAGGYEQYF. The CDR3 nucleotides are TGTGCCAGCAGCTCCGGGGCAGGGGGCTACGAGCAGTACTTC.

The chain is built from TRBV4-3 and TRBJ2-7, with D tentatively TRBD1 (6 bases). The germline gives CDR1 LGHNA, CDR2 YSLEER. V was clipped by 0 bases and J by 0 bases, with 15 bases between them. The CDR3 runs 17 residues. The DNA for the CDR3 is TGCGCCAGCAGCCAAGATTGGGTTGGGGGCGGCTCCTACGAGCAGTACTTC. This translates into CASSQDWVGGGSYEQYF.

This chain connects TRBV10-3 to TRBJ1-2, with a weak D call TRBD1 (5 bases). Looked up from germline, CDR1 is ENHRY and CDR2 is SYGVKD. This CDR3 contains 14 residues. V lost 2 bases, J lost 0 bases, and 7 bases lay in between. The chain's CDR3 is CAISEDSTNYGYTF. The CDR3 DNA reads TGTGCCATCAGTGAGGACAGTACTAACTATGGCTACACCTTC.

The J gene is TRBJ1-2, the V gene TRBV2; TRBD1 might be the D (5 bases). Germline V gene data show CDR1 as SNHLY and CDR2 as FYNNEI. V lost 6 bases, J lost 1 base, and 9 bases lay in between. CDR3 size: 13 residues. The CDR3 DNA is TGTGCCAGCAGGACGACAGTTAACTATGGCTACACCTTC. Its translation is CASRTTVNYGYTF.

CDR3 sequence: CASRPGQGLGYTF. In DNA form, the CDR3 reads TGTGCCAGTAGGCCGGGACAGGGCTTAGGCTACACCTTC. The chain employs TRBV19 and TRBJ1-2, with 9 nucleotides matching TRBD1. CDR3 length: 13 amino acids. Germline V gene data show CDR1 as LNHDA and CDR2 as SQIVND (reference sequence). Trimming cost V 6 bases and J 8 bases; bases outside gene matches: 7.

This clone was recorded a few times. This sequence joins TRBV4-2 and TRBJ2-7, with 7 bases that match TRBD1. Germline loops: CDR1 LGHNA, CDR2 YNFKEQ. With 1 base clipped from V and 6 bases from J, the junction kept 9 bases outside the gene matches. This CDR3 is built from 15 residues. CDR3 in DNA: TGTGCCAGCAGCCAAGCGTCAGGGGGTTACGGCGAGCAGTACTTC. Amino acids: CASSQASGGYGEQYF.

J is TRBJ2-5 and V is TRBV11-1; D is possibly TRBD2 (6 bases). The last part of the DNA fits TRBJ2-7 better; the J call may be wrong. Germline values: CDR1 SGHAT, CDR2 FQDESV (reference sequence). The CDR3 totals 13 residues. CDR3: CASSLEGYHEQYF. The CDR3 DNA reads as TGTGCCAGCAGCTTGGAGGGGTACCACGAGCAGTACTTC.

The V and J genes are TRBV5-4 and TRBJ1-2, with 9 bases identical to TRBD1. This CDR3 comprises 13 residues. Germline V gives CDR1 SGHNT, CDR2 YYREEE (reference sequence). After removal of 4 bases from V and 5 bases from J, the junction contained 3 bases not matched to a gene. CDR3 loop: CASSPGQGYGYTF. The CDR3 region has the DNA TGTGCCAGCAGCCCCGGACAGGGGTATGGCTACACCTTC. Complete variable domain (other parts from reference TRBV5-4 and TRBJ1-2): ETGVTQSPTHLIKTRGQQVTLRCSSQSGHNTVSWYQQALGQGPQFIFQYYREEENGRGNFPPRFSGLQFPNYSSELNVNALELDDSALYLCASSPGQGYGYTFGSGTRLTVV.

This clone was detected only a few times. The chain combines TRBV30 with TRBJ1-6; a possible D gene is TRBD1 (5 bases). CDR1 is GTSNPN, CDR2 SVGIG, per germline (reference sequence). The CDR3 has 15 residues. V was pared by 0 bases and J by 10 bases, with 16 bases between. The CDR3 region is CAWSVPGRGESPLHF. The CDR3 DNA follows: TGTGCCTGGAGTGTCCCGGGGCGGGGAGAATCACCCCTCCACTTT.